A single sample gave rise to the 9 T cell receptor beta chains below, sequenced in a study of blood T cell repertoires in COVID-19. Clones were read by immunoSEQ multiplex PCR, and TCRdb kept only the in-frame ones, dropping some. The sample yields about 230,000 clones, roughly 80% seen once. Sequencing was performed on peripheral blood. These receptors came from a woman in her seventies with active or convalescent COVID-19.

The rearrangement links TRBV5-1 to TRBJ2-1; 14 bases agree with TRBD2. The CDR3 contains 16 residues. V lost 4 bases to trimming and J lost 9 bases; unmatched junction nucleotides: 9. Looked up from germline, CDR1 is SGHRS and CDR2 is YFSETQ. CDR3 nucleotides: TGCGCCAGCAGCGCCCCGGGACTAGCGGGAGTTAGTGAGCAGTTCTTC. Translating it yields CASSAPGLAGVSEQFF.

V usage is TRBV10-3 and J usage is TRBJ2-7; the match to TRBD2 covers 10 bases. Trimming took 3 bases from V and 3 from J; bases not matched to a gene: 11. Germline V gene lookup returns CDR1 ENHRY and CDR2 SYGVKD. The CDR3 has 17 amino acids. The CDR3: CAISDPNERGGGYEQYF. In nucleotides, the CDR3 is TGTGCCATCAGTGACCCCAACGAGCGGGGGGGAGGCTACGAGCAGTACTTC.

V and J are TRBV2 and TRBJ2-2, with 9 bases that match TRBD1. The CDR3 runs to 17 residues. V lost 6 bases, J lost 4 bases, and 12 bases stayed unmatched. In germline, CDR1 is SNHLY, CDR2 FYNNEI. CDR3 region: CASRGIAGQGPTGELFF. In DNA form, the CDR3 reads TGTGCCAGCAGAGGAATTGCGGGACAGGGACCCACCGGGGAGCTGTTTTTT.

J is TRBJ1-3 and V is TRBV9; 8 positions match TRBD1. CDR3 length equals 16 residues. The J segment lost 2 bases and the V segment lost 2 bases, leaving 6 bases of the junction unmatched. CDR1 is SGDLS, CDR2 YYNGEE, per germline. CDR3 bases: TGTGCCAGCAGCGTTTCTGGACAGGGCCCTGGAAACACCATATATTTT. Residues: CASSVSGQGPGNTIYF.

The V and J genes are TRBV3-1 (or the pseudogene TRBV3-2) and TRBJ1-3; D call uncertain. The ends were cut back, 2 bases at V and 0 bases at J, with 11 bases in the middle. This CDR3 has 16 residues. The germline CDR1 and CDR2 sequences are LGHDT and YNNKEL (reference sequence). CDR3 nucleotides: TGTGCCAGCAGCCAACTGGCAGGCAGCTCTGGAAACACCATATATTTT. This sequence encodes CASSQLAGSSGNTIYF.

This clone was counted between two and nine times. This rearrangement joins TRBV4-1 to TRBJ2-7; D perhaps matches TRBD1 (5 bases). Per germline, CDR1 MGHRA and CDR2 YSYEKL. This CDR3 has 13 amino acids. The V end was cut by 10 bases, the J end by 5 bases, with 18 bases between. The CDR3 region is CATLDTLSDEQYF. In nucleotides, the CDR3 is TGCGCCACCTTGGACACTCTTTCGGACGAGCAGTACTTC.

The genes are TRBV5-4 and TRBJ2-7; TRBD1 aligns across 7 bases. The CDR3 runs to 14 residues. The V gene end was trimmed by 5 bases and the J gene end by 7 bases; junction bases not matched to a gene: 12. Germline V CDR1 and CDR2: SGHNT, YYREEE (reference sequence). The CDR3 DNA is TGTGCCAGCAGACCAGACAGGGCGGCAAGGGAGCAGTACTTC. Protein product: CASRPDRAAREQYF.

This chain joins TRBV29-1 and TRBJ2-5, with D tentatively TRBD2 (5 bases). The CDR3 loop spans 12 amino acids. Germline V CDR1 and CDR2: SQVTM, ANQGSEA. V was trimmed by 4 bases and J by 7 bases, leaving 13 bases between them. The CDR3, as DNA: TGCAGCGTTGGAGTTCGGGAAGGGACCCAGTACTTC. Encoded protein: CSVGVREGTQYF.

The J gene is TRBJ2-7, the V gene TRBV5-1; 12 nucleotides line up with TRBD2. The CDR3 loop spans 17 amino acids. The germline V gene has CDR1 SGHRS and CDR2 YFSETQ. The V gene end was trimmed by 0 bases and the J gene end by 0 bases; junction bases not matched to a gene: 4. CDR3 in amino acids: CASSLGLAGGSSYEQYF. The CDR3 bases are TGCGCCAGCAGCTTGGGGCTAGCGGGAGGGAGCTCCTACGAGCAGTACTTC.